This T cell receptor (beta chain) comes out of a study of control samples from healthy donors and cancer patients. The protocol was immunoSEQ multiplex PCR, while the TCRdb copy is restricted to in-frame clones and leaves out a portion. The sample has some 100,000 clones, about 90% seen once; the top ten hold around 14%. Germline V gives CDR1 GTSNPN, CDR2 SVGIG (reference sequence). Trimming cost V 5 bases and J 6 bases, with 14 bases left between them. CDR3 size: 13 residues. This chain joins TRBV30 and TRBJ1-5; tentative D call: TRBD1 (5 bases). The sequenced material came from blood. This TCR derives from a man aged 25-40 years in good health. The CDR3 DNA reads TGTGCCTGGGATCCAGGGTGGGCTCAGCCCCAGCATTTT. It is translated as CAWDPGWAQPQHF.